The rows below give T cell receptor beta chains drawn from one sample of a study of T-cell reconstitution after alpha-beta-depleted transplantation in children. TCRdb redid the calling of the PCR reads with MiXCR, one entry per CDR3 protein. Here the sample spans just under 350,000 distinct CDR3 sequences, 16% being singletons. This specimen was PBMCs, mostly from graft donor cells, taken 360 days after TCRalphabeta/CD19-depleted stem cell transplant. The receptors come from a male patient aged 2 to 9 who had a stem cell transplant for acute lymphoblastic leukemia, so the T cells may come from the graft donor. Both conserved end residues are part of each CDR3. D genes are given only for firm matches. Not every row has a clone size; where given, it reads once, few, many or a size class.

v_gene	d_gene	abundance	j_gene	len	CDR3aa	CDR3nt
TRBV28	.	few	TRBJ2-3	16	CASSAPSLSGTDTQYF	TGTGCCAGCAGTGCCCCAAGCCTTAGTGGCACAGATACGCAGTATTTT
TRBV9	TRBD2	.	TRBJ2-1	13	CASSGLANNEQFF	TGTGCCAGCAGCGGACTAGCAAACAATGAGCAGTTCTTC
TRBV5-1	.	.	TRBJ1-5	15	CASSLSGIYNQPQHF	TGCGCCAGCAGCTTGTCAGGGATTTACAATCAGCCCCAGCATTTT
TRBV6-5	.	few	TRBJ1-2	15	CASSYSARGNYGYTF	TGTGCCAGCAGTTACTCGGCTCGGGGAAACTATGGCTACACCTTC
TRBV12-3/TRBV12-4	.	many	TRBJ2-5	12	CASSFDAETQYF	TGTGCCAGCAGTTTCGACGCAGAGACCCAGTACTTC
TRBV4-2	.	many	TRBJ2-1	15	CASSQDPPAYNEQFF	TGTGCCAGCAGCCAAGACCCCCCGGCCTACAATGAGCAGTTCTTC
TRBV7-3	.	.	TRBJ2-7	13	CASSLSGAHEQYF	TGTGCCAGCAGCTTGAGCGGCGCCCACGAGCAGTACTTC
TRBV24-1	TRBD1	few	TRBJ2-1	16	CATSDTTGGKYNEQFF	TGTGCCACCAGTGATACCACAGGGGGGAAATACAATGAGCAGTTCTTC
TRBV7-9	.	few	TRBJ2-5	14	CASSLLGQRETQYF	TGTGCCAGCAGCTTGTTGGGCCAAAGGGAGACCCAGTACTTC
TRBV27	TRBD2	few	TRBJ2-1	17	CASSLGYGAGGHGEQFF	TGTGCCAGCAGTTTAGGGTACGGAGCGGGAGGGCACGGTGAGCAGTTCTTC
TRBV15	.	.	TRBJ2-2	17	CATSRGPQDGNTGELFF	TGTGCCACCAGCAGAGGGCCCCAAGACGGCAACACCGGGGAGCTGTTTTTT
TRBV28	TRBD1	few	TRBJ2-3	16	CASSFRYRGGTDTQYF	TGTGCCAGCAGTTTTCGGTACAGGGGCGGCACAGATACGCAGTATTTT
TRBV18	TRBD1	.	TRBJ1-6	14	CASSPGQVNSPLHF	TGTGCCAGCTCACCGGGACAGGTTAATTCACCCCTCCACTTT
TRBV12-3/TRBV12-4	.	few	TRBJ2-7	13	CASSSRTYYEQYF	TGTGCCAGCAGTTCCAGGACATACTACGAGCAGTACTTC
TRBV4-1	TRBD2	.	TRBJ2-1	16	CASSFLAGGLYNEQFF	TGCGCCAGCAGCTTCCTAGCGGGAGGACTCTACAATGAGCAGTTCTTC
TRBV10-2	.	few	TRBJ2-7	13	CASSGPGWDEQYF	TGCGCCAGCAGCGGGCCGGGATGGGATGAGCAGTACTTC
TRBV10-3	.	many	TRBJ2-5	13	CATTHGSRETQYF	TGTGCCACAACGCATGGTAGCAGGGAGACCCAGTACTTC
TRBV14	.	few	TRBJ1-1	12	CASSLAGEEAFF	TGTGCCAGCAGCCTTGCAGGGGAAGAAGCTTTCTTT
TRBV6-1	.	.	TRBJ2-2	19	CASTYLIWDVGLITGELFF	TGTGCCAGCACCTACCTGATTTGGGACGTGGGGTTAATAACCGGGGAGCTGTTTTTT
TRBV20-1	TRBD1	few	TRBJ1-4	19	CSACPSTGDLAGSDEKLFF	TGCAGTGCTTGTCCCTCCACAGGGGACCTAGCGGGTTCTGATGAAAAACTGTTTTTT
TRBV7-9	.	many	TRBJ2-1	12	CASTSIWNEQFF	TGTGCCAGCACCTCCATCTGGAATGAGCAGTTCTTC
TRBV28	.	few	TRBJ2-5	18	CASSLERVGRRPQETQYF	TGTGCCAGCAGTTTAGAGAGGGTAGGGCGGAGACCCCAAGAGACCCAGTACTTC
TRBV4-1	TRBD2	few	TRBJ2-2	16	CASSSLAGVGTGELFF	TGCGCCAGCAGTTCTCTAGCGGGAGTTGGCACCGGGGAGCTGTTTTTT
TRBV12-3/TRBV12-4	TRBD2	many	TRBJ2-1	17	CASSLGLAGVSYNEQFF	TGTGCCAGCAGCTTGGGACTAGCGGGTGTCTCCTACAATGAGCAGTTCTTC
TRBV29-1	TRBD1	.	TRBJ2-7	13	CSTMGTDTYEQYF	TGCAGCACTATGGGGACAGATACCTACGAGCAGTACTTC
TRBV7-6	.	many	TRBJ2-5	13	CASSFGVGETQYF	TGTGCCAGCAGCTTCGGAGTGGGAGAGACCCAGTACTTC
TRBV2	.	many	TRBJ2-3	15	CASSPGASWPDTQYF	TGTGCCAGCTCCCCTGGGGCTAGTTGGCCAGATACGCAGTATTTT
TRBV20-1	.	few	TRBJ2-1	13	CSAMLWDSNEQFF	TGCAGTGCTATGCTGTGGGATTCCAATGAGCAGTTCTTC
TRBV10-3	.	.	TRBJ2-1	15	CAIRGTASSYNEQFF	TGTGCCATCCGTGGAACGGCCAGCTCCTACAATGAGCAGTTCTTC
TRBV6-2/TRBV6-3	.	few	TRBJ2-5	14	CASSPISPGETQYF	TGTGCCAGCAGTCCTATTTCCCCGGGTGAGACCCAGTACTTC
TRBV5-1	TRBD2	.	TRBJ2-7	18	CASRPEGLAGGPRYEQYF	TGCGCCAGCAGACCAGAAGGGCTAGCGGGAGGGCCTCGCTACGAGCAGTACTTC
TRBV9	.	.	TRBJ2-5	18	CASSPQMGGGGGLETQYF	TGTGCCAGCAGCCCCCAGATGGGCGGGGGCGGTGGTTTGGAGACCCAGTACTTC
TRBV5-6	.	few	TRBJ2-5	14	CASSLVISQETQYF	TGTGCCAGCAGCTTGGTCATCTCCCAAGAGACCCAGTACTTC
TRBV20-1	.	.	TRBJ2-5	11	CSASRQETQYF	TGCAGTGCCAGCCGTCAAGAGACCCAGTACTTC
TRBV28	TRBD1	.	TRBJ1-2	14	CASSWTGEGYGYTF	TGTGCCAGCAGTTGGACAGGGGAGGGATATGGCTACACCTTC
TRBV28	.	.	TRBJ2-1	15	CASSLRGRRDNEQFF	TGTGCCAGCAGTTTACGTGGGAGGAGGGACAATGAGCAGTTCTTC
TRBV4-3	TRBD2	.	TRBJ2-3	19	CASSQASFLAGVRKDTQYF	TGCGCCAGCAGCCAAGCCAGCTTTCTAGCGGGAGTGAGAAAAGATACGCAGTATTTT
TRBV5-1	TRBD2	.	TRBJ2-3	16	CASSLSGGSGTDTQYF	TGCGCCAGCAGCTTGTCGGGGGGATCGGGCACAGATACGCAGTATTTT
TRBV5-1	.	few	TRBJ2-7	11	CASSPVYEQYF	TGCGCCAGCAGCCCCGTATACGAGCAGTACTTC
TRBV5-6	TRBD1	.	TRBJ2-1	15	CASSPGDRERAEQFF	TGTGCCAGCAGCCCGGGGGACAGGGAAAGGGCTGAGCAGTTCTTC
TRBV11-3	.	.	TRBJ2-1	16	CASSGTLAVSYNEQFF	TGTGCCAGCAGCGGAACCTTAGCGGTTTCCTACAATGAGCAGTTCTTC
TRBV5-1	.	.	TRBJ2-1	14	CASSLALGSYEQFF	TGCGCCAGCAGCTTGGCGCTGGGGAGTTATGAGCAGTTCTTC
TRBV12-3/TRBV12-4	TRBD1	.	TRBJ1-2	15	CASSQSPRDSYGYTF	TGTGCCAGCAGTCAAAGCCCTCGGGACAGCTATGGCTACACCTTC
TRBV6-1	TRBD1	.	TRBJ2-2	15	CAAGGQGSRTGELFF	TGTGCCGCCGGGGGACAGGGTTCGAGAACCGGGGAGCTGTTTTTT
TRBV4-3	.	few	TRBJ1-4	15	CASSQDPGGDEKLFF	TGCGCCAGCAGCCAAGATCCGGGGGGAGATGAAAAACTGTTTTTT
TRBV3-1	TRBD1	.	TRBJ2-7	19	CASSPHPGTGGGSAYEQYF	TGTGCCAGCAGCCCCCATCCCGGGACAGGGGGCGGGTCGGCCTACGAGCAGTACTTC
TRBV25-1	.	few	TRBJ1-1	15	CASSEGGVGYTEAFF	TGTGCCAGCAGTGAGGGTGGGGTGGGGTACACTGAAGCTTTCTTT
TRBV7-2	TRBD1	few	TRBJ2-4	15	CASSPDRGRRDIQYF	TGTGCCAGCAGCCCCGACAGGGGGCGTCGGGACATTCAGTACTTC
TRBV7-3	.	.	TRBJ2-7	15	CASSLTSGLYYEQYF	TGTGCCAGCAGCTTAACATCCGGCCTATACTACGAGCAGTACTTC
TRBV28	.	few	TRBJ2-7	15	CASTTLYGAPYEQYF	TGTGCCAGCACCACCCTTTATGGGGCTCCCTACGAGCAGTACTTC
TRBV7-2	.	.	TRBJ2-3	17	CASTPSGTFPSTDTQYF	TGTGCCAGCACCCCTTCAGGGACTTTCCCTAGCACAGATACGCAGTATTTT
TRBV30	.	.	TRBJ2-5	13	CAWRWGTGETQYF	TGTGCCTGGAGGTGGGGAACTGGAGAGACCCAGTACTTC
TRBV27	TRBD2	few	TRBJ2-7	17	CASSSTAGASLRGEQYF	TGTGCCAGCAGTTCCACAGCGGGAGCTAGCCTTAGGGGCGAGCAGTACTTC
TRBV3-1	.	.	TRBJ2-4	16	CASSQDLGLTKNIQYF	TGTGCCAGCAGCCAAGATCTAGGGTTAACCAAAAACATTCAGTACTTC